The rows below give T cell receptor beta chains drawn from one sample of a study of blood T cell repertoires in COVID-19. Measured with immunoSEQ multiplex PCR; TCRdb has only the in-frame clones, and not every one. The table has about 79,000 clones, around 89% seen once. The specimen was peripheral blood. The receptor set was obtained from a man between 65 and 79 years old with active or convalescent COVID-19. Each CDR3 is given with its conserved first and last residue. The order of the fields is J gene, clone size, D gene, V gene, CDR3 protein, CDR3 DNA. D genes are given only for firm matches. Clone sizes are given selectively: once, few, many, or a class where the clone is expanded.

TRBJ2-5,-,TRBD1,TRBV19,CASSIITGGLKTQYF,TGTGCCAGTAGTATTATAACAGGGGGCCTGAAGACCCAGTACTTC
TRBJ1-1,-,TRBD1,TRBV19,CASTYDRGTEAFF,TGTGCCAGTACATATGACAGGGGCACTGAAGCTTTCTTT
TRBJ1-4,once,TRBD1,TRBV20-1,CSAGQATGPFF,TGCAGTGCTGGACAGGCCACAGGACCGTTTTTT
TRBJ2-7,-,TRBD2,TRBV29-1,CSVARKREGHYEQYF,TGCAGCGTTGCGAGGAAGCGGGAGGGCCACTACGAGCAGTACTTC
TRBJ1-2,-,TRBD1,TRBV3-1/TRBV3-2,CASSQVEGAELGGYTF,TGTGCCAGCAGCCAAGTTGAGGGGGCAGAACTAGGTGGCTACACCTTC
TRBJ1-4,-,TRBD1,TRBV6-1,CASSEAGQGSEKLFF,TGTGCCAGCAGTGAAGCGGGACAGGGGTCTGAAAAACTGTTTTTT
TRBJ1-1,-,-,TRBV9,CASSVAVNTEAFF,TGTGCCAGCAGCGTAGCAGTAAACACTGAAGCTTTCTTT
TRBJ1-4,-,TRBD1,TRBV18,CASSPRTGGDEKLFF,TGTGCCAGCTCACCACGGACAGGGGGCGACGAAAAACTGTTTTTT
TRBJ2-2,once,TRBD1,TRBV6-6,CASSTQGAWNTGELFF,TGTGCCAGCAGTACACAGGGGGCGTGGAACACCGGGGAGCTGTTTTTT
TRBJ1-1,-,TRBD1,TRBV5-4,CASSRTGNTEAFF,TGTGCCAGCAGTCGGACAGGGAACACTGAAGCTTTCTTT
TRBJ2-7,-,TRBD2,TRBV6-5,CASFAGAGEQYF,TGTGCCAGCTTCGCGGGAGCGGGTGAGCAGTACTTC
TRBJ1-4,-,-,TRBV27,CASSQRGNEKLFF,TGTGCCAGCAGTCAACGGGGTAATGAAAAACTGTTTTTT
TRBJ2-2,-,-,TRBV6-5,CASSYLRGANTGELFF,TGTGCCAGCAGTTACTTGCGGGGCGCGAACACCGGGGAGCTGTTTTTT
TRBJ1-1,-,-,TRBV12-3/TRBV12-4,CASSLGGEAFF,TGTGCCAGCAGTTTAGGAGGGGAAGCTTTCTTT
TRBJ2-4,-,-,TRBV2,CASSEGTVRIAKNIQYF,TGTGCCAGCAGTGAAGGGACAGTCCGGATAGCCAAAAACATTCAGTACTTC
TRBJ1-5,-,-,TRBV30,CAWSVRDNQPQHF,TGTGCCTGGAGTGTACGGGACAATCAGCCCCAGCATTTT
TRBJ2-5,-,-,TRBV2,CASRTQLQETQYF,TGTGCCAGCAGGACACAGCTCCAAGAGACCCAGTACTTC
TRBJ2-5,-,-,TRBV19,CASTPTPGYGTQYF,TGTGCCAGTACCCCTACTCCAGGGTACGGGACCCAGTACTTC
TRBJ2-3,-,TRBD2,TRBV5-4,CASSPLAAAKDTQYF,TGTGCCAGCAGCCCCCTAGCGGCAGCCAAGGATACGCAGTATTTT
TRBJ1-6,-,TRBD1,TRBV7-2,CASSLWTGTESPLHF,TGTGCCAGCAGTCTTTGGACAGGGACAGAGTCACCCCTCCACTTT
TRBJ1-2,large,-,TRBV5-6,CASSAIGGMDGYTF,TGTGCCAGCAGCGCAATCGGGGGGATGGATGGCTACACCTTC